The 10 T cell receptor beta chains reported below all come from one sample, sequenced in a study of control samples from healthy donors and cancer patients. Clones were sequenced by immunoSEQ multiplex PCR, and TCRdb holds only the in-frame ones, with some missing. This repertoire shows 150,000 to 200,000 clones, approximately 94% found once; its top ten account for under 8.5%. Sequencing was done on a sample of blood. These receptors were taken from a woman aged 40 to 49 in good health.

The J gene is TRBJ1-2, the V gene TRBV3-1 (or the pseudogene TRBV3-2); D remains unclear. The V gene's germline CDR1 is LGHDT and CDR2 YNNKEL (reference sequence). Trimming left V 4 bases short and J 0 bases short, with 12 bases between. The CDR3 has 15 residues. The CDR3 loop reads CASSLTSKANYGYTF. Written as DNA, the CDR3 is TGTGCCAGCAGCCTAACATCAAAAGCTAACTATGGCTACACCTTC.

This chain connects TRBV20-1 to TRBJ1-1, with D uncertain. Per germline, CDR1 DFQATT and CDR2 SNEGSKA (reference sequence). The V end lost 5 bases, the J end lost 1 base, and 5 bases lay between the germline ends. The CDR3 sequence is 11 residues long. CDR3 residues: CSAARNTEAFF. As DNA, the CDR3 is TGCAGTGCTGCTAGGAACACTGAAGCTTTCTTT.

The gene calls are TRBV5-1 and TRBJ2-7; D possibly matches TRBD1 or TRBD2 (5 bases each). Germline V gene data show CDR1 as SGHRS and CDR2 as YFSETQ. The CDR3 consists of 12 residues. The V end was cut by 5 bases, the J end by 3 bases, with 9 bases between. In nucleotides, the CDR3 is TGCGCCAGCAGAAGGGACCTCTACGAGCAGTACTTC. As protein: CASRRDLYEQYF.

This chain connects TRBV28 to TRBJ2-2; D is uncertain. The CDR3 runs 13 residues. Germline CDR1 and CDR2: MDHEN and SYDVKM. CDR3 protein: CASLSPGGGELFF. The CDR3 bases are TGTGCGTCACTCAGTCCCGGCGGCGGGGAGCTGTTTTTT.

The J gene is TRBJ2-7, the V gene TRBV14; D unclear. CDR1 and CDR2 (germline): SGHDN, FVKESK. This CDR3 region has 13 residues. V shed 1 base and J shed 6 bases, with 10 bases lying between them. The CDR3 spells CASSQGRLTEQYF. CDR3 nucleotide sequence: TGTGCCAGCAGCCAAGGGCGTTTGACCGAGCAGTACTTC.

This clone was recorded only once. J is TRBJ1-2 and V is TRBV5-6, with D hard to call. The CDR3 is 12 residues long. V lost 0 bases to trimming and J lost 8 bases, with 8 bases between them. Germline CDR1 SGHDT, CDR2 YYEEEE. The CDR3 DNA is TGTGCCAGCAGCTTGGCTAGCGCCGGCTACACCTTC. It codes for CASSLASAGYTF.

V and J are TRBV9 and TRBJ1-1; no clear D. CDR1 is SGDLS and CDR2 is YYNGEE in the germline V gene. V was shortened by 0 bases and J by 6 bases, with 9 bases between the two germline ends. The CDR3 is made up of 13 amino acids. The CDR3 DNA reads TGTGCCAGCAGCGTAGGGGGAGTGGCTGAAGCTTTCTTT. Protein: CASSVGGVAEAFF.

As regards this clone: Distinct nucleotide sequences in the sample also encode this CDR3. The J gene is TRBJ2-3, the V gene TRBV9, with D unclear. V lost 0 bases and J lost 3, with 2 bases in between. This CDR3 has 12 residues. The germline V gene has CDR1 SGDLS and CDR2 YYNGEE. The chain's CDR3 is CASSVVTDTQYF. In DNA form, the CDR3 reads TGTGCCAGCAGCGTAGTTACAGATACGCAGTATTTT. Combining the CDR3 with reference TRBV9 and TRBJ2-3 gives the whole variable domain DSGVTQTPKHLITATGQRVTLRCSPRSGDLSVYWYQQSLDQGLQFLIQYYNGEERAKGNILERFSAQQFPDLHSELNLSSLELGDSALYFCASSVVTDTQYFGPGTRLTVL.

The CDR3: CASSLTVNTEAFF. The CDR3 DNA is TGTGCCAGCAGCTTGACCGTGAACACTGAAGCTTTCTTT. V usage is TRBV5-8 and J usage is TRBJ1-1; D gene ambiguous. Germline CDR1 is SGHTS and CDR2 is YDEGEE. CDR3 length: 13 amino acids. V lost 1 base and J lost 0, with 4 bases in between. The variable domain in full, completed from reference TRBV5-8 and TRBJ1-1, reads EAGVTQSPTHLIKTRGQQATLRCSPISGHTSVYWYQQALGLGLQFLLWYDEGEERNRGNFPPRFSGRQFPNYSSELNVNALELEDSALYLCASSLTVNTEAFFGQGTRLTVV.

The chain employs TRBV7-8 and TRBJ2-7; D unclear. This CDR3 has 14 residues. Looked up from germline, CDR1 is SGHVS and CDR2 is FQNEAQ. V gave up 2 bases and J gave up 2 bases, with 10 bases separating them. DNA for the CDR3: TGTGCCAGCAGCTTAAGGGTTCTGACCTACGAGCAGTACTTC. Protein product: CASSLRVLTYEQYF.